This T cell receptor (beta chain) is from a study of shared clonotypes between healthy human individuals. Turning to the study itself: Three men and a couple of women, aged 18 to 49, were donors. Broader study findings: Around 5.3% of naive CD4 clonotypes were shared across four donors. Rarefaction exposed incomplete sorted-subset sequencing despite large depth.

CD4+ cell separation produced CD45RA+ naive and CD45RA-negative memory subsets. Assay: immunoSEQ multiplex PCR; the TCRdb copy retains only in-frame clones and omits some. The sample records over 700,000 clones, approximately 77% being singletons. Remarks on this clone: No antigen is known for it.

The sequence came from a woman aged 25 to 39 in good health. Sequenced input: memory CD4+ T cells sorted from blood. Subset in this sample: CD45RA-negative fraction.

Here the CDR3 reads CASSRRDRGAYEQYF. The CDR3, as DNA: TGTGCCAGCAGCCGACGGGACAGAGGGGCCTACGAGCAGTACTTC. The chain employs TRBV5-6 and TRBJ2-7; 7 bases match TRBD1. V dropped 4 bases and J dropped 2; count of bases not matched to a gene: 9. This CDR3 region has 15 residues. Germline V lookup: CDR1 SGHDT, CDR2 YYEEEE. Drawing the rest from reference TRBV5-6 and TRBJ2-7, the complete variable domain is DAGVTQSPTHLIKTRGQQVTLRCSPKSGHDTVSWYQQALGQGPQFIFQYYEEEERQRGNFPDRFSGHQFPNYSSELNVNALLLGDSALYLCASSRRDRGAYEQYFGPGTRLTVT.